The sequence of this T cell receptor beta chain was determined in a study of T cell repertoires in cytomegalovirus infection. This clonotype turned up a few times. Each CDR3 protein gets one entry after TCRdb re-called the reads with MiXCR. The table includes about 530,000 distinct CDR3 sequences, 26% detected once. Germline CDR1 reads SEHNR; CDR2 reads FQNEAQ (reference sequence). V dropped 4 bases and J dropped 8 bases, with 11 bases sitting between them. CDR3 length: 13 residues. The rearrangement joins TRBV7-9 to TRBJ1-4; no definite D call. Sequenced sample: PBMCs. This TCR derives from a human donor in good health (CMV status not recorded). Some clones in this sample may be carry-over from other donors' samples. The CDR3: CASSSGDWEKLFF. The CDR3 coding sequence is TGTGCCAGCAGCTCAGGCGACTGGGAAAAACTGTTTTTT.